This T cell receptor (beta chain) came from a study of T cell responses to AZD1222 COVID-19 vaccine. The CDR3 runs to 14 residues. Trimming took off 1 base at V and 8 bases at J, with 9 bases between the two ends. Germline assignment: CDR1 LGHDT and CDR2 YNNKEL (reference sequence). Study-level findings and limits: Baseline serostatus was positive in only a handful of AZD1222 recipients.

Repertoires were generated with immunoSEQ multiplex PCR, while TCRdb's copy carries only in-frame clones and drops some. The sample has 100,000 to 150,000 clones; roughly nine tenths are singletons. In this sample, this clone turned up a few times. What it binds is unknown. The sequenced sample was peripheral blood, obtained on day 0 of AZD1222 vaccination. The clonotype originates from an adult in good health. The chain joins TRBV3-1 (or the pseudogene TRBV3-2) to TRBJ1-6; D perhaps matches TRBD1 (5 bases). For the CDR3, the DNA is TGTGCCAGCAGCCAAGGGTTAGGGGATTCACCCCTCCACTTT. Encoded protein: CASSQGLGDSPLHF.